The clone carrying this TCR beta chain came up many times. What it recognizes is unknown. This entry is derived from a study of T-cell memory formation after mild COVID-19. General study results and limits: CD4+ contracting clones lay mainly in CM and EM, CD8+ ones in EMRA.

CDR1 and CDR2 from the germline V gene are SGHRS and YFSETQ. The length of the CDR3 is 14 residues. Trimming cost V 0 bases and J 3 bases; bases outside gene matches: 2. TCRdb re-derived calls from the 5' RACE reads in MiXCR, one entry per CDR3 protein. The repertoire includes 250,000 to 400,000 distinct CDR3 sequences, approximately 14% of them detected once, and over 20% sits in the top ten. The sequencing input was PBMCs or a T cell subset sorted from them (not recorded which). This receptor was taken from a man younger than 30 who had mild COVID-19 (a few samples of this study predate the infection). Cell type and time point are not known. The gene calls are TRBV5-1 and TRBJ2-5; 7 bases match TRBD2. The chain's CDR3 is CASSLESGEETQYF. CDR3 bases: TGCGCCAGCAGCTTGGAGAGCGGGGAAGAGACCCAGTACTTC.